The T cell receptor (beta chain) described here comes from a study of T cell responses to AZD1222 COVID-19 vaccine. This clone was picked up a small number of times. Between the trimmed V and J ends, which lost 5 bases and 4 bases, there was a span of 8 bases. Germline values: CDR1 SEHNR, CDR2 FQNEAQ (reference sequence). This CDR3 spans 12 amino acids. Sequenced by immunoSEQ multiplex PCR; TCRdb stores in-frame clones only, minus some. This sample has 150,000 to 200,000 clones, with about 90% found just once. This receptor was obtained from an adult who received the AZD1222 COVID-19 vaccine. Sample: peripheral blood, taken 28 days after the second AZD1222 dose. The chain employs TRBV7-9 and TRBJ1-1; D unresolved. In DNA, the CDR3 is TGTGCCAGCAGCCCACTCGGCACTGAAGCTTTCTTT. The encoded protein is CASSPLGTEAFF.